Following are 15 T cell receptor beta chains from one sample sequenced in a study of graft-versus-host responses after intestinal transplantation. For these TCRs, the target antigens are not known. The assay was immunoSEQ multiplex PCR, and TCRdb's table has in-frame clones only and misses some. The sample contains 140,000 or so clones, around 90% of which appear only once. The sequences come from unstimulated CD4+ T cells sorted from spleen or lymph node cells, collected before intestinal transplant. The receptors were sampled from a human donor who received an intestinal transplant.

This chain joins TRBV6-5 and TRBJ2-7; the D gene could be TRBD1 or TRBD2 (6 bases each). The CDR3 contains 15 residues. Trimming shortened V by 6 bases and J by 3 bases, and 18 bases separated the two germline ends. Germline lookup yields CDR1 MNHEY and CDR2 SVGAGI. As DNA, the CDR3 is TGTGCCAGCAGCCACTGGGGGGAGACAGGCTACGAGCAGTACTTC. Translation gives CASSHWGETGYEQYF.

The J gene is TRBJ2-7, the V gene TRBV5-4; D gene ambiguous. Germline CDR1 is SGHNT and CDR2 is YYREEE (reference sequence). The germline V and J ends were trimmed by 0 bases and 0 bases, with 10 bases remaining between them. This CDR3 comprises 15 residues. The CDR3 nucleotides read TGTGCCAGCAGCTTGGGCAGCTATAGCTCCTACGAGCAGTACTTC. This sequence encodes CASSLGSYSSYEQYF.

The genes are TRBV28 and TRBJ2-1; 11 nucleotides align to TRBD2. The V and J ends lost 10 bases and 13 bases, in that order; junction bases with no gene match: 18. The CDR3 is 15 amino acids. The germline V gene has CDR1 MDHEN and CDR2 SYDVKM. The CDR3 DNA is TGTGCCACCCTGGGGTTCGGGACTAGCGGTTTCCAACAGTTCTTC. Encoded protein: CATLGFGTSGFQQFF.

The chain employs TRBV6-5 and TRBJ2-7; D is unresolved. The CDR3 spans 10 residues. Germline CDR1 MNHEY, CDR2 SVGAGI. Deletions cut 1 base from V and 5 bases from J, with 0 bases between. CDR3: CASSYYEQYF. CDR3 bases: TGTGCCAGCAGTTACTACGAGCAGTACTTC.

The chain couples TRBV7-9 to TRBJ2-1; 9 nucleotides agree with TRBD2. Trimming removed 3 bases from V and 0 bases from J; junction bases left unmatched: 3. The CDR3 runs to 16 residues. Germline CDR1 and CDR2: SEHNR and FQNEAQ (reference sequence). Written as DNA, the CDR3 is TGTGCCAGCAGCTTCCTAGCGGGAAGCTCCTACAATGAGCAGTTCTTC. It specifies CASSFLAGSSYNEQFF. The entire variable domain, with the rest obtained from reference TRBV7-9 and TRBJ2-1, is as follows: DTGVSQNPRHKITKRGQNVTFRCDPISEHNRLYWYRQTLGQGPEFLTYFQNEAQLEKSRLLSDRFSAERPKGSFSTLEIQRTEQGDSAMYLCASSFLAGSSYNEQFFGPGTRLTVL.

This sequence joins TRBV5-1 and TRBJ2-1; D remains ambiguous. The CDR3 is 17 amino acids. The germline V gene encodes CDR1 SGHRS and CDR2 YFSETQ. Trimming cost V 0 bases and J 4 bases, with 17 bases left between them. The CDR3 here is CASSLGSYGMPYNEQFF. Written as DNA, the CDR3 is TGCGCCAGCAGCTTGGGATCATATGGGATGCCATACAATGAGCAGTTCTTC.

The chain combines TRBV28 with TRBJ2-1; D unresolved. Germline CDR1 reads MDHEN; CDR2 reads SYDVKM. The CDR3 contains 17 residues. Trimming shortened V by 0 bases and J by 1 base, and 13 bases separated the two germline ends. CDR3 amino acids: CASSLWGKGRSYNEQFF. CDR3 bases: TGTGCCAGCAGTTTATGGGGTAAGGGTAGGTCCTACAATGAGCAGTTCTTC. Filled out from reference TRBV28 and TRBJ2-1, the complete variable domain reads DVKVTQSSRYLVKRTGEKVFLECVQDMDHENMFWYRQDPGLGLRLIYFSYDVKMKEKGDIPEGYSVSREKKERFSLILESASTNQTSMYLCASSLWGKGRSYNEQFFGPGTRLTVL.

The chain is built from TRBV9 and TRBJ1-2; D not resolved. Deletions cut 4 bases from V and 4 bases from J, with 20 bases between. The CDR3 sequence is 16 residues long. Looked up from germline, CDR1 is SGDLS and CDR2 is YYNGEE. The CDR3 spells CASSPTPGAPSYGYTF. CDR3 DNA: TGTGCCAGCAGCCCGACGCCGGGTGCTCCTAGCTATGGCTACACCTTC.

The chain links TRBV4-1 to TRBJ2-3; D is uncertain. Germline CDR1 and CDR2: MGHRA and YSYEKL. V was clipped by 1 base and J by 1 base, with 9 bases between them. The CDR3 totals 15 residues. The CDR3 sequence: CASSQAGFGTDTQYF. In DNA, the CDR3 is TGCGCCAGCAGCCAAGCAGGTTTTGGCACAGATACGCAGTATTTT.

The chain uses TRBV25-1 and TRBJ2-1, with 9 bases aligning to TRBD1. Germline CDR1 is MGHDK and CDR2 is SYGVNS. There are 15 residues in the CDR3. Unmatched junction bases numbered 3, after V lost 4 bases and J lost 2 bases. The CDR3 DNA reads as TGTGCCAGCAGTGGGGACAGGGTCCCCTACAATGAGCAGTTCTTC. This encodes CASSGDRVPYNEQFF.

V and J are TRBV14 and TRBJ2-5, with 8 bases fitting TRBD1. The CDR3 length is 16 residues. J gave up 1 base and V 2 bases, and 6 bases lay outside the gene matches. Germline V lookup: CDR1 SGHDN, CDR2 FVKESK. The CDR3 DNA reads TGTGCCAGCAGCCAAATGAGGACAGGGCGCCAAGAGACCCAGTACTTC. Translating gives CASSQMRTGRQETQYF. The full variable domain, with the rest looked up from reference TRBV14 and TRBJ2-5, is EAGVTQFPSHSVIEKGQTVTLRCDPISGHDNLYWYRRVMGKEIKFLLHFVKESKQDESGMPNNRFLAERTGGTYSTLKVQPAELEDSGVYFCASSQMRTGRQETQYFGPGTRLLVL.

Only one count was recorded for this clone. The rearrangement links TRBV27 to TRBJ2-7; D gene ambiguous. Trimming removed 4 bases at V and 7 bases at J, with 8 bases between. The CDR3 length is 11 residues. The germline CDR1 and CDR2 sequences are MNHEY and SMNVEV (reference sequence). CDR3 in DNA: TGTGCCAGCAGTTCCCGCACAGAGCAGTACTTC. This encodes CASSSRTEQYF.

V and J are TRBV5-1 and TRBJ2-1; D unclear. Germline V gene data show CDR1 as SGHRS and CDR2 as YFSETQ. This CDR3 comprises 14 residues. The V end was cut by 0 bases, the J end by 7 bases, with 11 bases between. The CDR3 sequence: CASSLGRPRNEQFF. CDR3 DNA: TGCGCCAGCAGCTTGGGACGACCAAGAAATGAGCAGTTCTTC.

This chain links TRBV19 with TRBJ1-1, with no clear D. Trimming stripped 6 bases from V and 8 bases from J, with 10 bases between. This CDR3 contains 11 residues. Germline loops: CDR1 LNHDA, CDR2 SQIVND (reference sequence). CDR3 amino acids: CASSRKREAFF. CDR3 DNA: TGTGCCAGTAGCCGAAAACGGGAAGCTTTCTTT.

This chain uses TRBV4-1 with TRBJ1-4, with D maybe TRBD1 (6 bases). Deletions cut 0 bases from V and 0 bases from J, with 8 bases between. CDR3 length equals 16 residues. Per the germline V gene, CDR1 is MGHRA and CDR2 is YSYEKL. The CDR3 nucleotides are TGCGCCAGCAGCCAAGATCGGACAGCAACTAATGAAAAACTGTTTTTT. It encodes CASSQDRTATNEKLFF.